This T cell receptor (beta chain) was identified in a study of T cell repertoires in cytomegalovirus infection. Study-wide context: Carrying CMV and the relevant HLA type showed in public TCR beta signatures.

TCRdb independently ran MiXCR on the reads; one entry per CDR3 protein. Among approximately 76,000 distinct CDR3 sequences listed, around 37% were seen once. Study-level findings and limits: Based on cumulative public TCR beta family frequency, carriers of CMV plus the relevant HLA were identified.

For this clonotype: Its antigen remains unknown.

There are 15 residues in the CDR3. CDR1 and CDR2 (germline): MNHEY, SMNVEV (reference sequence). V lost 2 bases, J lost 3 bases, and 13 bases lay in between. The chain uses TRBV27 and TRBJ1-1; TRBD1 is a possible D gene (6 bases). This TCR derives from a human donor in good health (CMV status not recorded). Some clones in this sample may be carry-over from other donors' samples. Material: CD8+ T cells from cultured PBMCs, obtained from culture after CMV antigen stimulation. CDR3 in DNA: TGTGCCAGCAGTTTAATGGGGGGGGCGGACACTGAAGCTTTCTTT. This sequence encodes CASSLMGGADTEAFF.